The 15 T cell receptor beta chains below all came from one sample that was sequenced in a study of read filtering for tumor transcriptome and immune sequencing. This library used about 360 ng RNA and molecular barcoded adaptors spanning alpha/delta and beta/gamma chains. TCRdb recomputed calls from the reads with MiXCR, one row per CDR3 protein. The sample shows some 120,000 distinct CDR3 sequences, 10% to 15% of them seen only once. The sample comprised a population of CD138-negative cells sorted from bone marrow. The receptors come from a donor aged 40 or older with multiple myeloma.

In its sample, this clonotype was seen many times. The chain carries TRBV3-1 and TRBJ2-3; 7 positions agree with TRBD2. V shed 6 bases, J shed 6 bases, and the junction held 12 bases outside the gene matches. The CDR3 is 15 residues long. Germline V lookup: CDR1 LGHDT, CDR2 YNNKEL (reference sequence). DNA for the CDR3: TGTGCCAGCAGTTACCTAGCGGACCCAGGGGATACGCAGTATTTT. It is translated as CASSYLADPGDTQYF.

In this sample, this clonotype turned up a few times. This chain joins TRBV29-1 and TRBJ1-5; possible D gene TRBD1, 5 bases. This CDR3 has 14 residues. Germline V gene lookup returns CDR1 SQVTM and CDR2 ANQGSEA. V lost 5 bases to trimming and J lost 7 bases, with 18 bases between them. The CDR3 spells CSVMEDQGRQPQHF. CDR3 in DNA: TGCAGCGTTATGGAGGACCAGGGCAGGCAGCCCCAGCATTTT.

The V gene is TRBV10-2, the J gene TRBJ2-3; D remains ambiguous. V lost 7 bases, J lost 0 bases, and 11 bases lay in between. The germline V gene has CDR1 WSHSY and CDR2 SAAADI. This CDR3 has 14 residues. CDR3 residues: CASIDSSSTDTQYF. The CDR3 nucleotides read TGCGCCAGCATAGACTCATCTAGCACAGATACGCAGTATTTT.

This clonotype was seen repeatedly, ten times or more. The rearrangement uses TRBV20-1 and TRBJ1-2; 7 positions agree with TRBD1. V lost 1 base to trimming and J lost 6 bases; unmatched junction nucleotides: 5. The germline CDR1 and CDR2 sequences are DFQATT and SNEGSKA (reference sequence). The CDR3 is 13 residues long. CDR3 loop: CSARVQGENGYTF. CDR3 nucleotides: TGCAGTGCTAGAGTGCAGGGGGAGAATGGCTACACCTTC.

V is TRBV20-1 and J is TRBJ2-5; 11 bases fit TRBD2. Germline V lookup: CDR1 DFQATT, CDR2 SNEGSKA (reference sequence). This CDR3 is built from 17 residues. V was pared by 6 bases and J by 9 bases, with 21 bases of the junction left unmatched. The CDR3 nucleotides are TGCAGTGCCACCAGGGGGACTAGCGGACGCGCATTGGGGGCCCAGTACTTC. Residues: CSATRGTSGRALGAQYF.

This clonotype was seen repeatedly, ten times or more. J is TRBJ1-1 and V is TRBV7-9; D perhaps matches TRBD1 (6 bases). The CDR3 spans 17 residues. V shed 3 bases and J shed 1 base, with 18 bases lying between them. Germline V gives CDR1 SEHNR, CDR2 FQNEAQ (reference sequence). The CDR3 coding sequence is TGTGCCAGCAGCTTGGACCGCCCCCCGGGACAGAACACTGAAGCTTTCTTT. Encoded protein: CASSLDRPPGQNTEAFF.

This clonotype has at least ten counts. The chain is built from TRBV6-5 and TRBJ1-5; 7 bases agree with TRBD1. This CDR3 has 14 amino acids. From germline, CDR1 is MNHEY and CDR2 SVGAGI. With V trimmed by 0 bases and J by 7 bases, 3 bases remained unmatched. CDR3 sequence: CASSYSTGAQPQHF. In nucleotides, the CDR3 is TGTGCCAGCAGTTACTCTACAGGGGCCCAGCCCCAGCATTTT.

This clonotype was seen at least ten times. This rearrangement joins TRBV20-1 to TRBJ2-2; possibly TRBD2 for D (5 bases). Looked up from germline, CDR1 is DFQATT and CDR2 is SNEGSKA (reference sequence). V was trimmed by 6 bases and J by 7 bases, leaving 15 bases between them. The CDR3 spans 13 residues. CDR3 sequence reads: CSARSIAIGELFF. The CDR3 coding sequence is TGCAGTGCCCGTTCGATAGCGATCGGGGAGCTGTTTTTT.

This clonotype has more than one count but fewer than ten. The CDR3 sequence is CASSLAPFLGQPQHF. CDR3 DNA sequence: TGTGCCAGCAGCTTAGCTCCCTTCCTTGGGCAGCCCCAGCATTTT. V usage is TRBV7-2 and J usage is TRBJ1-5; the D is unclear. Germline V gene data show CDR1 as SGHTA and CDR2 as FQGNSA. V lost 0 bases, J lost 7 bases, and 13 bases lay in between. There are 15 residues in the CDR3.

With regard to this clonotype: A much larger clonotype is one base distant, so this may be a read error. This chain links TRBV18 with TRBJ1-1; 8 nucleotides line up with TRBD1. CDR1 and CDR2 (germline): KGHSH, LQKENI. The CDR3 sequence is 14 residues long. The junction had 4 bases not matched to a gene; V was cut back by 2 bases and J by 5 bases. CDR3 bases: TGTGCCAGCTCACCAGGACAGGGTACGACTGAAGCTTTCTTT. Protein sequence: CASSPGQGTTEAFF.

This clonotype was picked up many times. The genes are TRBV14 and TRBJ2-2; no clear D. The CDR3 is 15 residues long. With 2 bases removed from V and 0 bases from J, the gap between germline ends came to 7 bases. Germline V gene sequence: CDR1 SGHDN, CDR2 FVKESK. The CDR3 protein is CASSQSYTNTGELFF. CDR3 DNA sequence: TGTGCCAGCAGCCAATCGTATACGAACACCGGGGAGCTGTTTTTT. The full variable domain, with the rest looked up from reference TRBV14 and TRBJ2-2, is EAGVTQFPSHSVIEKGQTVTLRCDPISGHDNLYWYRRVMGKEIKFLLHFVKESKQDESGMPNNRFLAERTGGTYSTLKVQPAELEDSGVYFCASSQSYTNTGELFFGEGSRLTVL.

To note about this clonotype: The conserved final phenylalanine or tryptophan is absent from the CDR3, which likely points to a read error. It is unclear where the CDR3 begins or ends on the DNA, so no DNA is shown, and the CDR3 is as TCRdb lists it. The chain employs TRBV20-1 and TRBJ2-1; TRBD2, the table's D call, was not compared with the DNA. The CDR3 has 13 residues if both end residues are counted. CDR1 is DFQATT, CDR2 SNEGSKA, per germline (reference sequence). The CDR3 region is CSVGALRHNEQLC.

This clonotype was seen more than once but under ten times. This chain uses TRBV7-9 with TRBJ1-3, with D uncertain. The length of the CDR3 is 15 residues. V dropped 2 bases and J dropped 0 bases, with 8 bases sitting between them. In germline, CDR1 is SEHNR, CDR2 FQNEAQ (reference sequence). DNA for the CDR3: TGTGCCAGCAGCTTAAACGGGGACTCTGGAAACACCATATATTTT. Translation: CASSLNGDSGNTIYF.

This clonotype was recorded many times. The DNA of the CDR3 is TGTGCCAGCAGCACAGGCACTGAAGCTTTCTTT. This encodes CASSTGTEAFF. The chain has TRBV7-2 and TRBJ1-1; D perhaps matches TRBD1 (5 bases). Germline V gene lookup returns CDR1 SGHTA and CDR2 FQGNSA. Trimming removed 5 bases at V and 4 bases at J, with 5 bases between. The length of the CDR3 is 11 residues.

With regard to this clonotype: A much larger clone lies a single base off, so this may be a read error. The chain carries TRBV5-6 and TRBJ2-3; 8 bases agree with TRBD2. The CDR3 is made up of 13 amino acids. Germline V gene sequence: CDR1 SGHDT, CDR2 YYEEEE. CDR3 nucleotide sequence: TGTGCCAGTAGTAGCGGGACGCCAGATACGCGGTATTTT. Protein sequence: CASSSGTPDTRYF.